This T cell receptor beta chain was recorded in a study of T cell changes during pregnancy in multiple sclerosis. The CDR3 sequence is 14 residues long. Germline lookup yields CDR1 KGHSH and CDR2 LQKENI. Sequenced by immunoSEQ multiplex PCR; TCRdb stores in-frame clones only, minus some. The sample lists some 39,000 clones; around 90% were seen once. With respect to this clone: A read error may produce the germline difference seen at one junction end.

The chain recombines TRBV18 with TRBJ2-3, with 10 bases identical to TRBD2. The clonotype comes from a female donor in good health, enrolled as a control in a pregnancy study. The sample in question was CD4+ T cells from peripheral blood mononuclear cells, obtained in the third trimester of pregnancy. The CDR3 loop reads CASSPVGTSVTKSF. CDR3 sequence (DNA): TGTGCCAGCTCACCCGTAGGGACTAGCGTTACGAAGAGTTTT.